The table lists the clone carrying this TCR beta chain with a few counts. Its target is unknown. RNA transcripts were the template for amplifying TCR beta CDR3 regions. Initially, a first-round RT-PCR of the TCR CDR3 employed the HTBI primer set. One entry per CDR3 protein, called by TCRdb with MiXCR from the multiplex PCR reads. The table has approximately 620,000 distinct CDR3 sequences, approximately 15% seen once. Each diagnosis drew on symptoms, thyroxine, TRAb, thyroid ultrasound and orbital computed tomography findings. Any symptoms of ophthalmopathy came after the first hyperthyroidism diagnosis, from which the blood sample dates. This specimen belongs to a study of T cells in Graves' hyperthyroidism and ophthalmopathy. The study, taken as a whole, reports: Most thyroid clonotypes with frequency above 0.001 were detected in blood. Researchers report that a 13 V-J model separated ophthalmopathy from stable hyperthyroidism.

From germline, CDR1 is MDHEN and CDR2 SYDVKM. Trimming pared 6 bases from V and 3 bases from J, leaving 14 bases between. This CDR3 region has 15 residues. The TCR comes from a woman aged 25 to 39 with Graves' hyperthyroidism that later progressed to Graves' ophthalmopathy. V and J are TRBV28 and TRBJ1-4, with a weak D call TRBD1 (5 bases). The sequenced material came from blood. The CDR3 sequence is CASSLPTASNEKLFF. As DNA, the CDR3 is TGTGCCAGCAGCCTCCCGACAGCTTCTAATGAAAAACTGTTTTTT. Supplemented by reference TRBV28 and TRBJ1-4, the full variable domain reads DVKVTQSSRYLVKRTGEKVFLECVQDMDHENMFWYRQDPGLGLRLIYFSYDVKMKEKGDIPEGYSVSREKKERFSLILESASTNQTSMYLCASSLPTASNEKLFFGSGTQLSVL.